This T cell receptor (beta chain) came from a study of cytomegalovirus exposure and HLA in healthy donors. Study-level results: Analysis performed later showed TCR beta chains linked to HLA being more clonally expanded than equally common others.

Comment on this clone: The antigen is undetermined. At one end, the junction sequence differs from germline, possibly due to a read error.

The CDR3 loop spans 13 amino acids. Looked up from germline, CDR1 is SGHRS and CDR2 is YFSETQ. The PCR employed 60 Vbeta primers together with 13 Jbeta primers. The protocol was immunoSEQ multiplex PCR, while the TCRdb copy is restricted to in-frame clones and leaves out a portion. This table holds about 110,000 clones, around four fifths found once. Sequenced: PBMCs. The sequence came from a man in his fifties in good health and CMV-seronegative. The V call is TRBV5-1, the J call TRBJ1-1; D is unclear. In DNA form, the CDR3 reads TGCGCCAGCAGCTTGAAGCGGAACGCTGAAGCTTTCTTT. This sequence encodes CASSLKRNAEAFF. The variable domain in full, with the rest retrieved from reference TRBV5-1 and TRBJ1-1, is KAGVTQTPRYLIKTRGQQVTLSCSPISGHRSVSWYQQTPGQGLQFLFEYFSETQRNKGNFPGRFSGRQFSNSRSEMNVSTLELGDSALYLCASSLKRNAEAFFGQGTRLTVV.